The 20 T cell receptor beta chains reported below all come from one sample, sequenced in a study of PD-1 blockade in classical Hodgkin lymphoma (dated by TCRdb to the early 2020s). This sample's time point label indicates: newly diagnosed, previously untreated cHL patient sample. A Miltenyi CD4+ T cell isolation kit was used for magnetic negative selection to purify CD4+ T cells from thawed PBMCs. Libraries were built with the immunoSEQ multiplex PCR assay. Sourced from immuneACCESS, this table was stored by TCRdb with only in-frame sequences that have V and J called. A share of the clones is absent; for the studies checked, an unresolved V gene accounts for under half, and the remainder has no known explanation. This sample comprises about 22,000 clones, 89% of them detected only once. The leading ten clones occupy roughly 0.27% of the sample. Input material: CD4+ T cells from blood. These receptors were collected from a human donor with classical Hodgkin lymphoma.

The chain links TRBV19 to TRBJ2-1; 13 bases map to TRBD2. V lost 4 bases and J lost 0; bases outside the gene matches: 9. Germline CDR1 reads LNHDA; CDR2 reads SQIVND (reference sequence). The CDR3 runs 19 residues. CDR3 sequence reads: CASSRMGLAGFSSYNEQFF. The DNA for the CDR3 is TGTGCCAGTAGTAGGATGGGACTAGCGGGATTCAGCTCCTACAATGAGCAGTTCTTC.

The chain uses TRBV28 and TRBJ2-7; a possible D gene is TRBD2 (6 bases). CDR3 length equals 13 residues. Per germline, CDR1 MDHEN and CDR2 SYDVKM. V gave up 8 bases and J gave up 3 bases, with 14 bases separating them. This CDR3 is CASFGTPVYEQYF. The CDR3 coding sequence is TGTGCCAGCTTCGGGACTCCTGTCTACGAGCAGTACTTC.

The chain couples TRBV27 to TRBJ2-7, with 10 bases matching TRBD2. The CDR3 sequence is 15 residues long. Germline-derived CDR1 and CDR2 are MNHEY and SMNVEV (reference sequence). V shed 5 bases and J 8 bases; nucleotides not matched to a gene: 12. The CDR3 loop is CASSGGPGGLAKQYF. The CDR3 region has the DNA TGTGCCAGCAGTGGGGGGCCCGGGGGACTAGCGAAGCAGTACTTC.

This chain connects TRBV6-1 to TRBJ2-3; 10 bases are a match to TRBD2. V lost 4 bases, J lost 2 bases, and 6 bases stayed unmatched. Germline V gene sequence: CDR1 MNHNS, CDR2 SASEGT. CDR3 length: 16 amino acids. In DNA, the CDR3 is TGTGCCAGCAGTGCCGGACTAGCGGACTACACAGATACGCAGTATTTT. Translation: CASSAGLADYTDTQYF.

The chain has TRBV2 and TRBJ2-1; maybe TRBD1 (5 bases). With 6 bases removed from V and 7 bases from J, the gap between germline ends came to 13 bases. This CDR3 spans 13 amino acids. Germline V gene sequence: CDR1 SNHLY, CDR2 FYNNEI. For the CDR3, the DNA is TGTGCCAGCAGCGGACAAGCCGTGAATGAGCAGTTCTTC. Its translation: CASSGQAVNEQFF.

The chain carries TRBV28 and TRBJ2-7; D possibly matches TRBD1 or TRBD2 (5 bases each). Trimming cost V 3 bases and J 3 bases, with 12 bases left between them. The germline gives CDR1 MDHEN, CDR2 SYDVKM. The CDR3 is 14 residues long. The CDR3 DNA sequence: TGTGCCAGCAGTTTCATGGGGGAAATCTACGAGCAGTACTTC. It yields the protein CASSFMGEIYEQYF.

V and J are TRBV4-3 and TRBJ1-4; maybe TRBD1 (5 bases). This CDR3 spans 16 amino acids. Looked up from germline, CDR1 is LGHNA and CDR2 is YSLEER. With 4 bases removed from V and 10 bases from J, the gap between germline ends came to 22 bases. The CDR3 is CASSRNGRQIGGKLFF. CDR3 DNA sequence: TGCGCCAGCAGCCGAAATGGGCGGCAAATTGGGGGAAAACTGTTTTTT.

Only a few counts were recorded for this clone. The J gene is TRBJ1-1, the V gene TRBV5-1; D unclear. The CDR3 sequence is 12 residues long. V was pared by 0 bases and J by 11 bases, with 11 bases between. Germline CDR1 SGHRS, CDR2 YFSETQ. For the CDR3, the DNA is TGCGCCAGCAGCTTGGTTGGGGAGGTTGCTTTCTTT. It yields the protein CASSLVGEVAFF.

This chain connects TRBV6-6 to TRBJ1-1; D is perhaps TRBD1 (5 bases). The CDR3 totals 15 residues. The V end lost 2 bases, the J end lost 0 bases, and 10 bases lay between the germline ends. CDR1 MNHNY and CDR2 SVGAGI come from the germline V gene (reference sequence). The DNA of the CDR3 is TGTGCCAGCAGTTACGTCCGGGGACTGAACACTGAAGCTTTCTTT. Translating gives CASSYVRGLNTEAFF.

A single count supports this clone. This sequence joins TRBV5-1 and TRBJ2-6; tentatively, D is TRBD1 or TRBD2 (5 bases each). Per the germline V gene, CDR1 is SGHRS and CDR2 is YFSETQ. The CDR3 covers 20 residues. Trimming removed 0 bases from V and 1 base from J, with 20 bases in between. DNA of the CDR3: TGCGCCAGCAGCTTGGACGGGGCAGCAGCCCTAGGGTCTGGGGCCAACGTCCTGACTTTC. Protein sequence: CASSLDGAAALGSGANVLTF.

J is TRBJ2-3 and V is TRBV18; weak D call: TRBD2 (5 bases). The CDR3 loop spans 20 amino acids. The germline V and J ends were trimmed by 4 bases and 3 bases, with 29 bases remaining between them. Germline CDR1 is KGHSH and CDR2 is LQKENI. The CDR3 loop reads CASSQTSTGFSGRRTDTQYF. The CDR3 nucleotides are TGTGCCAGCTCACAAACATCCACCGGGTTCAGCGGCAGACGTACAGATACGCAGTATTTT.

V usage is TRBV5-4 and J usage is TRBJ2-6; D perhaps matches TRBD2 (7 bases). From germline, CDR1 is SGHNT and CDR2 YYREEE (reference sequence). This CDR3 is built from 18 residues. Trimming left V 0 bases short and J 1 base short, with 14 bases between. The CDR3 region is CASSLVPRGGSGANVLTF. The CDR3 DNA sequence: TGTGCCAGCAGCTTGGTACCCAGGGGAGGGTCTGGGGCCAACGTCCTGACTTTC.

V usage is TRBV6-1 and J usage is TRBJ1-5; possible D gene TRBD1, 6 bases. The V and J ends lost 0 bases and 4 bases respectively, with 10 bases between them. The CDR3 loop spans 15 amino acids. Germline V gene lookup returns CDR1 MNHNS and CDR2 SASEGT. For the CDR3, the DNA is TGTGCCAGCAGTGAAGCGGGACACCATAATCAGCCCCAGCATTTT. Its translation: CASSEAGHHNQPQHF.

The J gene is TRBJ2-3, the V gene TRBV18, with D hard to call. This CDR3 spans 11 amino acids. Germline-derived CDR1 and CDR2 are KGHSH and LQKENI. The V and J ends lost 2 bases and 3 bases respectively, with 0 bases between them. CDR3 nucleotides: TGTGCCAGCTCACCAACAGATACGCAGTATTTT. Amino acids: CASSPTDTQYF.

The chain uses TRBV5-5 and TRBJ1-5; D unclear. CDR1 and CDR2 from the germline V gene are SGHKS and YYEKEE (reference sequence). The V gene lost 4 bases and the J gene lost 1 base, with 9 bases spanning the gap. The CDR3 length is 14 residues. The chain's CDR3 is CASSTGSSNQPQHF. The CDR3 region has the DNA TGTGCCAGCAGCACGGGATCAAGCAATCAGCCCCAGCATTTT. Based on the CDR3 plus reference TRBV5-5 and TRBJ1-5, the full variable domain is DAGVTQSPTHLIKTRGQQVTLRCSPISGHKSVSWYQQVLGQGPQFIFQYYEKEERGRGNFPDRFSARQFPNYSSELNVNALLLGDSALYLCASSTGSSNQPQHFGDGTRLSIL.

Written as DNA, the CDR3 is TGCGCCAGCAGCCAAGATGCATGGGTTAGCGGGGGGGCGACCGATACGCAGTATTTT. It yields the protein CASSQDAWVSGGATDTQYF. The chain uses TRBV4-1 and TRBJ2-3, with 11 bases lining up with TRBD2. J was trimmed by 6 bases and V by 0 bases; bases with no gene match: 14. Germline CDR1 MGHRA, CDR2 YSYEKL. The CDR3 has 19 residues.

V and J are TRBV23-1 and TRBJ2-5, with D perhaps given as TRBD1 or TRBD2 (6 bases each). TRBV23-1 carries the ORF label, with uncertain function. Trimming left V 3 bases short and J 4 bases short, with 15 bases between. This CDR3 contains 15 residues. Here the CDR3 DNA reads TGCGCCAGCAGTCATCGGAGGGGGAGGTTAGAGACCCAGTACTTC. As protein: CASSHRRGRLETQYF.

The V and J genes are TRBV19 and TRBJ2-7, with D possibly matching TRBD1 (6 bases). Looked up from germline, CDR1 is LNHDA and CDR2 is SQIVND (reference sequence). CDR3 length: 13 residues. Deletions cut 5 bases from V and 7 bases from J, with 15 bases between. The CDR3 loop reads CASSSPGTGEQYF. DNA of the CDR3: TGTGCCAGTAGTTCCCCGGGAACAGGGGAGCAGTACTTC.

This chain joins TRBV14 and TRBJ2-3; 9 bases match TRBD2. With 3 bases clipped from V and 2 bases from J, the junction kept 9 bases outside the gene matches. Germline CDR1 reads SGHDN; CDR2 reads FVKESK. CDR3 length equals 17 residues. The CDR3 here is CASSQGRSSGNTDTQYF. The CDR3 DNA follows: TGTGCCAGCAGCCAGGGCCGTTCTAGCGGGAACACAGATACGCAGTATTTT.

This clone was seen a handful of times. The chain has TRBV7-6 and TRBJ2-7; no clear D. Germline V gene lookup returns CDR1 SGHVS and CDR2 FNYEAQ. The ends were cut back, 4 bases at V and 2 bases at J, with 15 bases in the middle. The CDR3 totals 15 residues. Written as DNA, the CDR3 is TGTGCCAGCAGCTCCCCCTGGGGTGAACCCTACGAGCAGTACTTC. The encoded protein is CASSSPWGEPYEQYF.